This TCR beta chain is from a study of blood T cell repertoires in COVID-19. Turning to the study itself: Acute and convalescent COVID-19 specimens originated in the United States, Italy and Spain. Sample material is recorded as cDNA or gDNA derived from T cells, B-cell-depleted T cells, or PBMCs.

Only a few counts were recorded for this clone. Between the trimmed V and J ends, which lost 3 bases and 10 bases, there was a span of 7 bases. The V gene's germline CDR1 is LNHDA and CDR2 SQIVND (reference sequence). This CDR3 is 11 amino acids long. In the original processing: Amplification from reference gene primers served as the basis for estimated nucleated cell counts. Produced via immunoSEQ multiplex PCR; TCRdb's table is partial and in-frame only. Clone size and V and J calls were adopted from that table, with D and trimming inferred from the DNA. Of around 62,000 clones in the sample, 70% to 90% were seen once.

The TCR was taken from a human donor in a cohort sampled during active COVID-19. The chain combines TRBV19 with TRBJ1-5; the D is unclear. Material: peripheral blood. CDR3 in DNA: TGTGCCAGTAGTATGGGAGGACCCCAGCATTTT. This gives the protein CASSMGGPQHF.